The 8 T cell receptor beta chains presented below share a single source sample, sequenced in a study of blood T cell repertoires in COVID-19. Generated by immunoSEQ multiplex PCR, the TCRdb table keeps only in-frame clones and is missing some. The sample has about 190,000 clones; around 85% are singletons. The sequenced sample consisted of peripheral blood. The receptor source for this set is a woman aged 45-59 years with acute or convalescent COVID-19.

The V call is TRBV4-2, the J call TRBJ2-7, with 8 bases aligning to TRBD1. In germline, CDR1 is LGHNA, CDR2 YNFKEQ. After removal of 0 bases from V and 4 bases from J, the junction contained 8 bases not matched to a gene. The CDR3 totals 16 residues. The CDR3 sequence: CASSQDQGQDLYEQYF. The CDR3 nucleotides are TGTGCCAGCAGCCAAGATCAGGGACAGGACCTGTACGAGCAGTACTTC.

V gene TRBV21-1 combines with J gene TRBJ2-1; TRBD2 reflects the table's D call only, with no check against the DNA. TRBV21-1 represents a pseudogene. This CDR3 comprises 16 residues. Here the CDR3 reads CASSKEIGRPYNEQFF. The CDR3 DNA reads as TGTGCCAGCAGCAAAGAGATCGGGAGACCCTACAATGAGCAGTTCTTC.

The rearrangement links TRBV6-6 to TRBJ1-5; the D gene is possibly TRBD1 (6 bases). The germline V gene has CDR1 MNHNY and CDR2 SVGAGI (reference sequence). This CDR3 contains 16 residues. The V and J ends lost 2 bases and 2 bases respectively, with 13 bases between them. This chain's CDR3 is CASSYGAGARNQPQHF. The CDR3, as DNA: TGTGCCAGCAGTTACGGGGCAGGGGCCCGCAATCAGCCCCAGCATTTT.

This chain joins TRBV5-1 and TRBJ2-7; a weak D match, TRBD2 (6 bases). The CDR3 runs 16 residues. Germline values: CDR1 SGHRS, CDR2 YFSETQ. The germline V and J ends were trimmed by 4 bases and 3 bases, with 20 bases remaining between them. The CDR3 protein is CASSPPVQGGSYEQYF. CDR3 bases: TGCGCCAGCAGCCCTCCCGTGCAGGGAGGTAGCTACGAGCAGTACTTC.

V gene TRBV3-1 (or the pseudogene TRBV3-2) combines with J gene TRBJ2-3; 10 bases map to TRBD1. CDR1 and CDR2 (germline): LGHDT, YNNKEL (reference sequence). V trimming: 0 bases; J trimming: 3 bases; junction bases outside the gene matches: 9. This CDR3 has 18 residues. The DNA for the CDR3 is TGTGCCAGCAGCCAAGATATATTAGAGGACAGGGGGACAGATACGCAGTATTTT. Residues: CASSQDILEDRGTDTQYF.

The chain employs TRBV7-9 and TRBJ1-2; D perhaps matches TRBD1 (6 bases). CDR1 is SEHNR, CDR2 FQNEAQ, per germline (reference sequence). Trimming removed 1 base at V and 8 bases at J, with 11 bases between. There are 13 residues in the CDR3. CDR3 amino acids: CASSLEVDRGYTF. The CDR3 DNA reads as TGTGCCAGCAGCTTAGAAGTCGACAGGGGCTACACCTTC. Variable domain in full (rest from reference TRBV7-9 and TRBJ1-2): DTGVSQNPRHKITKRGQNVTFRCDPISEHNRLYWYRQTLGQGPEFLTYFQNEAQLEKSRLLSDRFSAERPKGSFSTLEIQRTEQGDSAMYLCASSLEVDRGYTFGSGTRLTVV.

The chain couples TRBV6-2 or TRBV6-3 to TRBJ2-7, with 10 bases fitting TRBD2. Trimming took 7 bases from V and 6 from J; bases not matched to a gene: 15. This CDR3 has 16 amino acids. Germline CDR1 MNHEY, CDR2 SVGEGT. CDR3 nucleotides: TGTGCCAGCACCCCCCTGGCCCTAGCGGGAGTGGGCGAGCAGTACTTC. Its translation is CASTPLALAGVGEQYF.

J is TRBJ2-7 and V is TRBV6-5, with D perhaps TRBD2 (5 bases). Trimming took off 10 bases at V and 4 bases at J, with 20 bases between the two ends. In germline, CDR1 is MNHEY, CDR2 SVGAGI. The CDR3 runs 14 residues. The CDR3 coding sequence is TGTGCCATCTCCCCGCTGGACTCTACTTACGAGCAGTACTTC. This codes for CAISPLDSTYEQYF.